These T cell receptor beta chains were read from a single sample in a study of early T cells in non-severe SARS-CoV-2 infection. Via MiXCR, TCRdb re-called the 5' RACE reads, giving one row per CDR3 protein. The table records about 66,000 distinct CDR3 sequences, 8% to 9.5% of them present only once. The sample comprised whole blood. The source is an adult who was a healthcare worker with PCR-confirmed SARS-CoV-2 infection or an uninfected control (not recorded which). CDR3s include the opening cysteine and the closing phenylalanine or tryptophan. The D gene is left open where the match is weak. Expanded clones are given a class, and other clones once, few, many or no size at all.

j_gene | abundance | v_gene | d_gene | CDR3nt | CDR3aa
TRBJ2-7 | many | TRBV6-1 | . | TGTGCCAGCAGTGAAGCCTCAGGGTCCTCCTACGAGCAGTACTTC | CASSEASGSSYEQYF
TRBJ2-1 | many | TRBV20-1 | . | TGCAGTGCTAGCTCTAGCGCCAATGAGCAGTTCTTC | CSASSSANEQFF
TRBJ2-7 | few | TRBV29-1 | . | TGCAGCGTTGACGGGTCAGGCCCCTACGAGCAGTACTTC | CSVDGSGPYEQYF
TRBJ2-5 | . | TRBV11-2 | TRBD1 | TGTGCCAGCAGCCCGAGGGACAGGGGGATTCAAGAGACCCAGTACTTC | CASSPRDRGIQETQYF
TRBJ2-5 | many | TRBV14 | TRBD1 | TGTGCCAGCAGCCTCATCCGGGACAGGGGTAAAGAGACCCAGTACTTC | CASSLIRDRGKETQYF
TRBJ1-4 | . | TRBV6-5 | . | TGTGCCAGCAGTTACTCCCGGACCGAAGGTTATGAAAAACTGTTTTTT | CASSYSRTEGYEKLFF
TRBJ2-2 | . | TRBV30 | . | TGTGCCTGGAGCCGGGAGAGGGACACCGGGGAGCTGTTTTTT | CAWSRERDTGELFF
TRBJ1-2 | few | TRBV5-1 | TRBD1 | TGCGCCAGCAGCTTGGAGGGACAGTTCTATGGCTACACCTTC | CASSLEGQFYGYTF
TRBJ2-1 | . | TRBV5-1 | TRBD2 | TGCGCCAGCAGTTCCCAACTAGCGGGAACCGCCTCACCCTACAATGAGCAGTTCTTC | CASSSQLAGTASPYNEQFF
TRBJ2-5 | many | TRBV7-8 | . | TGTGCCAGCAGCCGGAGAATTAGTTTTCAAGAGACCCAGTACTTC | CASSRRISFQETQYF
TRBJ1-5 | . | TRBV6-1 | TRBD1 | TGTGCCAGCGGCTGGACAGGAGATAGCAATCAGCCCCAGCATTTT | CASGWTGDSNQPQHF
TRBJ2-7 | many | TRBV29-1 | TRBD1 | TGCAGCGTTCAGACAGGGGACGAGCAGTACTTC | CSVQTGDEQYF
TRBJ1-4 | . | TRBV10-3 | TRBD1 | TGTGCCATCAGTACAGGGGAACAATGGGAAAAACTGTTTTTT | CAISTGEQWEKLFF
TRBJ2-1 | few | TRBV5-4 | . | TGTGCCAGCTGGAAGCGGGACAGTCCCTACAATGAGCAGTTCTTC | CASWKRDSPYNEQFF
TRBJ2-6 | many | TRBV10-3 | . | TGTGCCATCAGTGGAGTTCCCTCTGGGGCCAACGTCCTGACTTTC | CAISGVPSGANVLTF
TRBJ1-2 | many | TRBV11-3 | . | TGTGCCAGCAGCCAACAGGGCGGGGATGGCTACACCTTC | CASSQQGGDGYTF
TRBJ2-2 | few | TRBV7-9 | . | TGTGCCAGCAGCTTAGGTCAGGAGGCCGGGGAGCTGTTTTTT | CASSLGQEAGELFF
TRBJ2-1 | . | TRBV7-3 | TRBD2 | TGTGCCAGCAGCCCAACTAGCGGACCGAGCTCCTACAATGAGCAGTTCTTC | CASSPTSGPSSYNEQFF
TRBJ2-4 | many | TRBV7-6 | TRBD2 | TGTGCCAGCAGCTTAATCCCAGCGGGGTCTGCCAAAAACATTCAGTACTTC | CASSLIPAGSAKNIQYF
TRBJ2-7 | few | TRBV10-3 | TRBD2 | TGTGCCACCGACGGGGGGACTGCTCCTTCTAACTTC | CATDGGTAPSNF
TRBJ2-1 | many | TRBV20-1 | TRBD2 | TGCAGTGCTAGAGATTCAGGGACTAGCCTCTACAATGAGCAGTTCTTC | CSARDSGTSLYNEQFF
TRBJ1-5 | . | TRBV4-2 | . | TGTGCCAGCAGCCAAGGCGGACAGAGCAATCAGCCCCAGCATTTT | CASSQGGQSNQPQHF
TRBJ2-5 | few | TRBV5-1 | . | TGCGCCAGCAGCCGGTGGGACTCGGGGGAGACCCAGTACTTC | CASSRWDSGETQYF
TRBJ2-5 | . | TRBV5-6 | TRBD1 | TGTGCCAGCAGCTTGGAGGGACAGGGGTACCAAGAGACCCAGTACTTC | CASSLEGQGYQETQYF
TRBJ2-1 | . | TRBV9 | TRBD2 | TGTGCCAGCAGCGTAGGGACTAGGTACAATGAGCAGTTCTTC | CASSVGTRYNEQFF
TRBJ2-3 | many | TRBV28 | . | TGTGCCAGCAGTCCCTGGGTTATCGGATCTAGCACAGATACGCAGTATTTT | CASSPWVIGSSTDTQYF
TRBJ2-1 | . | TRBV28 | . | TGTGCCAGCAGTTCTTCCCGGACAGCCTACAATGAGCAGTTCTTC | CASSSSRTAYNEQFF
TRBJ2-1 | few | TRBV12-3/TRBV12-4 | TRBD2 | TGTGCCACCTCAACAGTCGGCACTAGCGGGAGAGAGGATGAGCAGTTCTTC | CATSTVGTSGREDEQFF
TRBJ2-7 | many | TRBV7-2 | . | TGTGCCAGCAGCGCCACATTCTCCTACGAGCAGTACTTC | CASSATFSYEQYF
TRBJ1-1 | few | TRBV30 | TRBD1 | TGTGCCTGGGGCGAAGGACAGGCGAACACTGAAGCTTTCTTT | CAWGEGQANTEAFF
TRBJ2-3 | . | TRBV3-1 | TRBD2 | TGTGCCAGCAGCCAGACTAGCGGGAGTTTAGGCCCAGATACGCAGTATTTT | CASSQTSGSLGPDTQYF
TRBJ2-2 | . | TRBV13 | TRBD1 | TGTGCCAGCAAACAGGGGGTTGTTAGCCGGGAGCTGTTTTTT | CASKQGVVSRELFF
TRBJ1-6 | many | TRBV2 | . | TGTGCCAGCAGTGCCTTGACAGCGGCGCTGGGGAATTCACCCCTCCACTTT | CASSALTAALGNSPLHF
TRBJ1-3 | few | TRBV30 | . | TGTGCCTGGAGTGAGAGGTACTCTGGAAACACCATATATTTT | CAWSERYSGNTIYF
TRBJ2-4 | . | TRBV5-4 | . | TGTGCCAGCAGCTCCAAGGGGGGACAGCAACGGCTAGCCAAAAACATTCAGTACTTC | CASSSKGGQQRLAKNIQYF
TRBJ1-4 | many | TRBV6-1 | . | TGTGCCAGCAGTGAAAGGGAGGTTCCCTCAACTAATGAAAAACTGTTTTTT | CASSEREVPSTNEKLFF
TRBJ2-3 | few | TRBV4-2 | TRBD2 | TGTGCCAGCAGCGAAAGACTAGCGGGGGGCACAGATACGCAGTATTTT | CASSERLAGGTDTQYF
TRBJ2-7 | many | TRBV5-1 | . | TGCGCCAGCAGCTTGATACCGGGCAACGAGCAGTACTTC | CASSLIPGNEQYF
TRBJ1-4 | . | TRBV6-5 | . | TGTGCCAGCAGTCAGACGGGGGCTGAGGAAAAACTGTTTTTT | CASSQTGAEEKLFF
TRBJ2-7 | many | TRBV2 | . | TGTGCCAGCTGCGGACTACCGACCTACGAGCAGTACTTC | CASCGLPTYEQYF
TRBJ1-5 | many | TRBV19 | TRBD1 | TGTGCCAGTAGTCGGGACAGTCTTCAGCCCCAGCATTTT | CASSRDSLQPQHF
TRBJ2-7 | few | TRBV5-1 | TRBD1 | TGCGCCAGCAGCCGCGGGACAGGGCAACCCGACGAGCAGTACTTC | CASSRGTGQPDEQYF
TRBJ2-2 | . | TRBV5-1 | . | TGCGCCAGCAAACAGGACACCGGGGAGCTGTTTTTT | CASKQDTGELFF
TRBJ2-3 | . | TRBV20-1 | TRBD1 | TGCAGTGCCAGCCATGGGACAGGGGGATCAGATACGCAGTATTTT | CSASHGTGGSDTQYF
TRBJ2-7 | few | TRBV6-2/TRBV6-3 | . | TGTGCCAGCAGTTCCGGGACTGAGCAGTACTTC | CASSSGTEQYF
TRBJ2-5 | few | TRBV29-1 | TRBD1 | TGCAGCGTTACAGGGGGCCGAACCCAGTACTTC | CSVTGGRTQYF